This is a list of T cell receptor beta chains from one sample in a study of blood T cell repertoires in COVID-19. Using immunoSEQ multiplex PCR, the repertoire was profiled, and TCRdb retains in-frame clones only, with some absent. The table shows 70,000 to 95,000 clones, with roughly 80% occurring only once. Sequenced: peripheral blood. The receptors were gathered from a human donor in a cohort sampled during active COVID-19. The CDR3 runs from the conserved cysteine through the conserved F or W. The order of the fields is CDR3 protein, CDR3 DNA, V gene, clone size, D gene, J gene. A D gene is named only where the DNA matches it firmly. Some rows mark clone size as missing; the rest say once, few, many or name a class of expanded clone.

CDR3aa: CASSVTGEGTQYF
CDR3nt: TGTGCCAGCAGCGTGACAGGAGAGGGTACGCAGTATTTT
v_gene: TRBV5-5
abundance: -
d_gene: -
j_gene: TRBJ2-3

CDR3aa: CATSDSRVFSDTQYF
CDR3nt: TGTGCCACCAGTGATTCCAGGGTTTTTTCGGATACGCAGTATTTT
v_gene: TRBV24-1
abundance: -
d_gene: -
j_gene: TRBJ2-3

CDR3aa: CASTPMGGTFLHF
CDR3nt: TGTGCCAGCACCCCTATGGGGGGAACTTTTCTCCACTTT
v_gene: TRBV28
abundance: -
d_gene: -
j_gene: TRBJ1-6

CDR3aa: CASSPITRNTEAFF
CDR3nt: TGTGCCAGCTCACCGATAACAAGAAACACTGAAGCTTTCTTT
v_gene: TRBV18
abundance: -
d_gene: -
j_gene: TRBJ1-1

CDR3aa: CASSFLGDWNNEQFF
CDR3nt: TGTGCCAGCAGCTTCCTGGGGGACTGGAACAATGAGCAGTTCTTC
v_gene: TRBV7-2
abundance: -
d_gene: -
j_gene: TRBJ2-1

CDR3aa: CASSLLRGYSNQPQHF
CDR3nt: TGTGCCAGCAGTTTACTGCGGGGTTATAGCAATCAGCCCCAGCATTTT
v_gene: TRBV28
abundance: -
d_gene: -
j_gene: TRBJ1-5

CDR3aa: CATSRNSNSYEQYF
CDR3nt: TGTGCCACCAGCCGTAACAGTAACTCCTACGAGCAGTACTTC
v_gene: TRBV15
abundance: -
d_gene: -
j_gene: TRBJ2-7

CDR3aa: CASSKPSAGNTIYF
CDR3nt: TGTGCCAGCAGTAAACCCTCGGCTGGAAACACCATATATTTT
v_gene: TRBV6-2/TRBV6-3
abundance: -
d_gene: -
j_gene: TRBJ1-3

CDR3aa: CASSQGEAANYGYTF
CDR3nt: TGCGCCAGCAGCCAAGGGGAGGCGGCTAACTATGGCTACACCTTC
v_gene: TRBV4-1
abundance: -
d_gene: -
j_gene: TRBJ1-2

CDR3aa: CASGGREARQTQYF
CDR3nt: TGTGCCTCAGGCGGGCGGGAGGCGCGACAAACCCAGTACTTC
v_gene: TRBV19
abundance: -
d_gene: TRBD2
j_gene: TRBJ2-5

CDR3aa: CASSPARGGREQYF
CDR3nt: TGTGCCAGTAGTCCCGCCAGGGGCGGGAGGGAGCAGTACTTC
v_gene: TRBV19
abundance: -
d_gene: TRBD2
j_gene: TRBJ2-7

CDR3aa: CASSLGDRASNQPQHF
CDR3nt: TGTGCCAGCAGCTTAGGAGACAGGGCCTCCAATCAGCCCCAGCATTTT
v_gene: TRBV7-9
abundance: once
d_gene: TRBD1
j_gene: TRBJ1-5

CDR3aa: CASSLNRDTEAFF
CDR3nt: TGTGCCAGCAGCTTAAACAGGGACACTGAAGCTTTCTTT
v_gene: TRBV7-3
abundance: few
d_gene: -
j_gene: TRBJ1-1

CDR3aa: CASSQDRGLGWPQHF
CDR3nt: TGCGCCAGCAGCCAAGATAGGGGGTTGGGATGGCCCCAGCATTTT
v_gene: TRBV4-1
abundance: -
d_gene: -
j_gene: TRBJ1-5

CDR3aa: CASSPPNPVEAFF
CDR3nt: TGTGCCAGCTCACCACCAAATCCTGTAGAAGCTTTCTTT
v_gene: TRBV18
abundance: once
d_gene: -
j_gene: TRBJ1-1